One sample yielded the 3 T cell receptor beta chains listed below, sequenced in a study of T cell responses to AZD1222 COVID-19 vaccine. Sequenced by immunoSEQ multiplex PCR; TCRdb stores in-frame clones only, minus some. This table holds about 130,000 clones, over 85% found once. The sample consisted of peripheral blood, taken on day 0 of AZD1222 vaccination. These receptors all stem from an adult in good health.

In its sample, this clone was seen once. This rearrangement joins TRBV4-1 to TRBJ2-1; D gene ambiguous. V was trimmed by 0 bases and J by 1 base, leaving 7 bases between them. The CDR3 consists of 15 residues. Germline V gene lookup returns CDR1 MGHRA and CDR2 YSYEKL. The CDR3 is CASSQESRSYNEQFF. The CDR3 nucleotides are TGCGCCAGCAGCCAAGAGAGTAGGTCCTACAATGAGCAGTTCTTC.

The chain combines TRBV2 with TRBJ2-1; 15 nucleotides line up with TRBD2. J was trimmed by 2 bases and V by 6 bases; bases with no gene match: 2. From germline, CDR1 is SNHLY and CDR2 FYNNEI. The CDR3 has 16 amino acids. The CDR3 here is CASRRTSGRAYNEQFF. The CDR3, as DNA: TGTGCCAGCAGGCGGACTAGCGGGAGGGCCTACAATGAGCAGTTCTTC.

This chain joins TRBV5-4 and TRBJ2-7; D is unclear. This CDR3 has 13 amino acids. Germline assignment: CDR1 SGHNT and CDR2 YYREEE (reference sequence). V was cut by 0 bases and J by 5 bases, with 9 bases left in between. The CDR3 here is CASSLGRKDEQYF. CDR3 bases: TGTGCCAGCAGCTTGGGTCGAAAGGACGAGCAGTACTTC.